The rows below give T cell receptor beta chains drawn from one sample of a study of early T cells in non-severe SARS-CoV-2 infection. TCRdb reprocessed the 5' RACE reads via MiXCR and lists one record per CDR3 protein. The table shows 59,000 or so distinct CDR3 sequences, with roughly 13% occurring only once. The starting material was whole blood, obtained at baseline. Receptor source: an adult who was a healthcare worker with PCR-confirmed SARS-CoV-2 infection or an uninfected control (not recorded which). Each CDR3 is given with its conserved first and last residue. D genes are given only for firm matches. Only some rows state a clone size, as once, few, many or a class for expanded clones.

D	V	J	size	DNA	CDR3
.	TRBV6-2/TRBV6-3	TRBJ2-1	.	TGTGCCAGCAGTTACGGAGCGAGAACTTACAATGAGCAGTTCTTC	CASSYGARTYNEQFF
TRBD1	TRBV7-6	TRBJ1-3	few	TGTGCCAGCAGCACGGGACAGGGCTCTGGCACCATATATTTT	CASSTGQGSGTIYF
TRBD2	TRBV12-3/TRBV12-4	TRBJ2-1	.	TGTGCCAGCAGCCTATATAGCGGGAGCGGCAATGAGCAGTTCTTC	CASSLYSGSGNEQFF
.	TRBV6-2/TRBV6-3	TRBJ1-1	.	TGTGCCAGCAGCCCCCGATACACTGAAGCTTTCTTT	CASSPRYTEAFF
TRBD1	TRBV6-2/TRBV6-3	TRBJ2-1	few	TGTGCCAGCAGTTTCGGACAGGCAACCTACAATGAGCAGTTCTTC	CASSFGQATYNEQFF
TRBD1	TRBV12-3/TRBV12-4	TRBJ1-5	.	TGTGCCAGCAGCAGACAGGGGGAAGTGAGCAATCAGCCCCAGCATTTT	CASSRQGEVSNQPQHF
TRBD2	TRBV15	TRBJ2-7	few	TGTGCCACCGGGGTTGGACTAGCCTTTGCCGAGCAGTACTTC	CATGVGLAFAEQYF
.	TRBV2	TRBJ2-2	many	TGTGCCAGCAGAGACAGGCGGGCCGACACCGGGGAGCTGTTTTTT	CASRDRRADTGELFF
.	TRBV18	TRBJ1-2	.	TGTGCCAGCTCAGAGGCATGGCAGCATAACTATGGCTACACCTTC	CASSEAWQHNYGYTF
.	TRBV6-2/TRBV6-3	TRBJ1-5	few	TGTGCCAGCAGTTACGAAGGAAATCAGCCCCAGCATTTT	CASSYEGNQPQHF
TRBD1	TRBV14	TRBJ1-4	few	TGTGCCAGCAGCTTACAGGGGATCGGCGGTGAAAAACTGTTTTTT	CASSLQGIGGEKLFF
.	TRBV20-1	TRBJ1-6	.	TGCAGTCACACGGAGGGTAATTCACCCCTCCACTTT	CSHTEGNSPLHF
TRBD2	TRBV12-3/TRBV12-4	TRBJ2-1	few	TGTGCCAGCAAGCTAGGCGGGGGCTCCTACAATGAGCAGTTCTTC	CASKLGGGSYNEQFF
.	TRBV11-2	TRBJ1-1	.	TGTGCCAGCAGCTTCAGTCAGGCGAACACTGAAGTTTTCTTT	CASSFSQANTEVFF
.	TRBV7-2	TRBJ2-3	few	TGTGCCAGCAGCCAACCCTTGCGAGATAGCACAGATACGCAGTATTTT	CASSQPLRDSTDTQYF
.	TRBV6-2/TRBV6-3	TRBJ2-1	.	TGTGCCAGCAGTTTTGGGGGCAGAGATGAGCAGTTCTTC	CASSFGGRDEQFF
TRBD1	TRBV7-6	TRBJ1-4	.	TGTGCCAGCAGCCCGAGGGACAGTCAGGGGGTAACTAATGAAAAACTGTTTTTT	CASSPRDSQGVTNEKLFF
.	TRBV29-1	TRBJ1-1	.	TGCAGCGTGAGGCAGGAAGTTTACACTGAAGCTTTCTTT	CSVRQEVYTEAFF
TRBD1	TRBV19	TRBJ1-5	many	TGTGCCAGCCTGTTTACAGGGGCCAGTCAGCCCCAGCATTTT	CASLFTGASQPQHF
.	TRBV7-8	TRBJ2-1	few	TGTGCCAGCAGCTTAGGGATGGATGAGCAGTTCTTC	CASSLGMDEQFF
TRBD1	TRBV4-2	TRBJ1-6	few	TGTGCCAGCAGCCACGCTATGGACAGGGCGGATTCACCCCTCCACTTT	CASSHAMDRADSPLHF
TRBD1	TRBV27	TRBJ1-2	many	TGTGCCAGCAGTTTAGACAGGGGGGCCTATGGCTACACCTTC	CASSLDRGAYGYTF
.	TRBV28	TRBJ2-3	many	TGTGCCAGCAGCCCCGTCTTAGGCGGATCTGGAGATACGCAGTATTTT	CASSPVLGGSGDTQYF
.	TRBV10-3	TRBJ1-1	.	TGTGCCATCAGTGTTGGTGGGAACACTGAAGCTTTCTTT	CAISVGGNTEAFF
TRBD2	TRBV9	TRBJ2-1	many	TGTGCCAGCAGCGTAGCCCTTAGCGGGAGCGGCAATGAGCAGTTCTTC	CASSVALSGSGNEQFF
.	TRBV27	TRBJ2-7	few	TGTGCCAGCAGTCCCAGGATTACCTCCTACGAGCAGTACTTC	CASSPRITSYEQYF
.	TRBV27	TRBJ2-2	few	TGTGCCAGCAGTTCCACAGGGACGGCTAACACCGGGGAGCTGTTTTTT	CASSSTGTANTGELFF
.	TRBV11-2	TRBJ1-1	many	TGTGCCAGCAGCTTACACACCGGGATCTCTGATAACACTGAAGCTTTCTTT	CASSLHTGISDNTEAFF
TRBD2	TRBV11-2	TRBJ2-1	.	TGTGCCAGCAGCCTTCGGACTAGCGGAGATTACAATGAGCAGTTCTTC	CASSLRTSGDYNEQFF
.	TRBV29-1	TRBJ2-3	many	TGCAGCGTGGTGGCTAGCACAGATACGCAGTATTTT	CSVVASTDTQYF
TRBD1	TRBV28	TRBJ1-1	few	TGTGCCAGCAGTTCAGACAGGGAAGCGACTGAAGCTTTCTTT	CASSSDREATEAFF
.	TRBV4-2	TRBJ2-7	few	TGTGCCAGCAGCCAGGGGCAGACCTACGAGCAGTACTTC	CASSQGQTYEQYF
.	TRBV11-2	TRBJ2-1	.	TGTGCCAGCAGCGATGCAGGCAATGAGCAGTTCTTC	CASSDAGNEQFF
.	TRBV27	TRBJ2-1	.	TGTGCCAGCAGTCCCTCGGGGGAGTACAATGAGCAGTTCTTC	CASSPSGEYNEQFF
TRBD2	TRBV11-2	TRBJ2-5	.	TGTGCCAGCAGGACTCTAGCGGGGGGGCGGCGAGAGACCCAGTACTTC	CASRTLAGGRRETQYF
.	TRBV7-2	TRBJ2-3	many	TGTGCCAGCAGCGTTCGGACCACAGATACGCAGTATTTT	CASSVRTTDTQYF
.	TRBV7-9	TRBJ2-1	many	TGTGCCAGCACCCTTAGCTTGGATGAGCAGTTCTTC	CASTLSLDEQFF
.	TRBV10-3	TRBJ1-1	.	TGTGCCATCAGTGAACAGGGAACGTACACTGAAGCTTTCTTT	CAISEQGTYTEAFF
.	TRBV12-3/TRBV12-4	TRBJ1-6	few	TGTGCCAGCAGTTCCAGGAGCTCCTATAATTCACCCCTCCACTTT	CASSSRSSYNSPLHF
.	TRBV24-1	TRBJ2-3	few	TGTGCCACCAGGGGATTAGCGTCGGATACGCAGTATTTT	CATRGLASDTQYF
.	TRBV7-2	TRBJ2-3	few	TGTGCCAGCAGATTCACAGATACGCAGTATTTT	CASRFTDTQYF
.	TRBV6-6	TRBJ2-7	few	TGTGCCAGCAGTTACTTATATAGCGTCGACGAGCAGTACTTC	CASSYLYSVDEQYF
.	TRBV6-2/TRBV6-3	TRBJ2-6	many	TGTGCCAGCAGTATCAGGGAGTCTGGGGCCAACGTCCTGACTTTC	CASSIRESGANVLTF
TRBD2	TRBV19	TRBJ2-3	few	TGTGCCAGTAGTATCGTACTAGCGAGCACAGATACGCAGTATTTT	CASSIVLASTDTQYF
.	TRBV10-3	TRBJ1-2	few	TGTGCCATCAGTGAACTCACAGGGAAGGGTGGCTACACCTTC	CAISELTGKGGYTF
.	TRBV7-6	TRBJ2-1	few	TGTGCCAGCAGCTTAGATAGGATAGGTGAGCAGTTCTTC	CASSLDRIGEQFF